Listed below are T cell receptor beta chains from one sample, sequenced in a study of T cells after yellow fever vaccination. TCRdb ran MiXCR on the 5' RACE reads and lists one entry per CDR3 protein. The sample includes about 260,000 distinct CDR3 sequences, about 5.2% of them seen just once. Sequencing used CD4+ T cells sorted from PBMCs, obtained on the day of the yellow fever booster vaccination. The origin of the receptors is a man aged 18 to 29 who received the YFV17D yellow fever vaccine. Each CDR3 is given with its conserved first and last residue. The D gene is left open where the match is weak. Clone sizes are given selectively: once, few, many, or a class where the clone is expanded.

CASSRDGTNEKLFF	TGCGCCAGCAGCCGTGACGGTACTAATGAAAAACTGTTTTTT	TRBV5-1	TRBJ1-4	.	.
CASSPGRQGYAGELFF	TGTGCCAGCAGCCCAGGGAGGCAGGGGTACGCCGGGGAGCTGTTTTTT	TRBV7-2	TRBJ2-2	few	.
CASSAEGQREQYF	TGTGCCAGCAGCGCAGAGGGACAGCGCGAGCAGTACTTC	TRBV9	TRBJ2-7	many	TRBD1
CATQRPSTDTQYF	TGTGCCACCCAACGACCTAGCACAGATACGCAGTATTTT	TRBV28	TRBJ2-3	.	.
CASSYQRGGVGGETQYF	TGTGCCAGCAGCTATCAGCGGGGGGGAGTTGGAGGAGAGACCCAGTACTTC	TRBV11-1	TRBJ2-5	few	TRBD2
CASSLGQFGGSPLHF	TGTGCCAGCAGCTTGGGACAGTTCGGAGGTTCACCCCTCCACTTT	TRBV5-6	TRBJ1-6	few	.
CSAGEDTQYF	TGCAGTGCTGGTGAAGATACGCAGTATTTT	TRBV20-1	TRBJ2-3	.	.
CASSPRAGRYTF	TGTGCCAGCAGCCCCCGGGCGGGCCGGTACACCTTC	TRBV9	TRBJ1-2	many	.
CSVGTGGNTDTQYF	TGCAGCGTGGGGACGGGGGGGAACACAGATACGCAGTATTTT	TRBV29-1	TRBJ2-3	.	TRBD2
CASSGPGGRDTQYF	TGCGCCAGCAGTGGGCCAGGGGGTAGGGATACGCAGTATTTT	TRBV10-2	TRBJ2-3	few	TRBD1
CSAPQARGGEGYNEQFF	TGCAGTGCTCCTCAAGCACGGGGGGGCGAGGGCTACAATGAGCAGTTCTTC	TRBV20-1	TRBJ2-1	few	TRBD2
CASRKGSRGLSTDTQYF	TGTGCCAGCAGAAAGGGGAGCAGGGGTCTGAGCACAGATACGCAGTATTTT	TRBV12-3/TRBV12-4	TRBJ2-3	.	.
CASSDLARSSYNEQFF	TGTGCCAGCAGTGACCTGGCGCGGAGCTCCTACAATGAGCAGTTCTTC	TRBV6-4	TRBJ2-1	few	.
CASSGMGRENTEAFF	TGCGCCAGCAGCGGAATGGGACGGGAGAACACTGAAGCTTTCTTT	TRBV5-1	TRBJ1-1	few	.
CASSLVMGPQPQHF	TGTGCCAGCAGCTTAGTTATGGGGCCACAGCCCCAGCATTTT	TRBV7-8	TRBJ1-5	few	.
CASSLAGGIDSPLHF	TGTGCCAGCAGCTTAGCGGGGGGTATCGATTCACCCCTCCACTTT	TRBV7-2	TRBJ1-6	many	.
CASGQDSSPLHF	TGTGCCAGCGGCCAGGATAGTTCACCCCTCCACTTT	TRBV6-6	TRBJ1-6	many	.
CAISSQGFSYNEQFF	TGTGCCATCAGCTCACAGGGCTTCTCCTACAATGAGCAGTTCTTC	TRBV10-3	TRBJ2-1	few	.
CASSFTGVNTQYF	TGTGCCAGCAGTTTTACAGGAGTAAACACGCAGTATTTT	TRBV7-2	TRBJ2-3	many	.
CAWSTITGELFF	TGTGCCTGGAGTACTATCACCGGGGAGCTGTTTTTT	TRBV30	TRBJ2-2	many	.
CASSLERGGSYNEQFF	TGCGCCAGCAGCTTGGAGCGGGGGGGCTCCTACAATGAGCAGTTCTTC	TRBV5-1	TRBJ2-1	.	TRBD2
CASTKNPGQGYGYTF	TGTGCCAGCACCAAAAACCCGGGACAGGGGTACGGCTACACCTTC	TRBV11-2	TRBJ1-2	many	TRBD1